This entry lists 9 T cell receptor beta chains sequenced from one sample in a study of T cell clonality in common variable immunodeficiency. Clones were read by immunoSEQ multiplex PCR, and TCRdb kept only the in-frame ones, dropping some. Reported are 45,000 to 65,000 clones, none seen only once; the ten largest carry about 2%. Sequencing was carried out using peripheral blood mononuclear cells. The origin of the receptors is a person aged 18 to 75 in good health.

This clone was recorded many times. CDR3 amino acids: CASSPQAGTLGNTIYF. The CDR3 bases that were read are TGTGCCAGTAGTCCACAAGCCGGGACATTGGGAAACACC. V is TRBV19 and J is TRBJ1-3; possible D gene TRBD1, 6 bases. From the germline J gene comes the end of the CDR3, since the read stops 3 residues before it. Trimming removed 5 bases from V and 4 bases from J, with 18 bases in between. The CDR3 is made up of 16 amino acids. In germline, CDR1 is LNHDA, CDR2 SQIVND (reference sequence).

This clone was counted ten times or more. The missing CDR3 end, 3 residues past where the read stops, is filled in from the germline J gene. The chain is built from TRBV23-1 and TRBJ1-1; 8 bases are a match to TRBD1. TRBV23-1 is noted as an ORF with a role that remains uncertain. With 4 bases clipped from V and 0 bases from J, the junction kept 7 bases outside the gene matches. This CDR3 has 16 residues. This chain's CDR3 is CASSRLDREVNTEAFF. The covered CDR3 bases are TGCGCCAGCAGTCGCCTGGACAGGGAGGTGAACACTGAA.

This clone was recorded at least ten times. CDR3 sequence reads: CASSPESGGASEQYF. CDR3 DNA (partial): TGTGCCAGCAGCCCAGAGAGCGGGGGGGCCTCCGAG. The rearrangement links TRBV5-5 to TRBJ2-7; 10 nucleotides line up with TRBD2. The missing CDR3 end, 3 residues past where the read stops, is filled in from the germline J gene. CDR3 length: 15 amino acids. J gave up 6 bases and V 4 bases, and 10 bases lay outside the gene matches. CDR1 is SGHKS, CDR2 YYEKEE, per germline (reference sequence).

Turning to this clone: The read stops 3 residues short of the end of the CDR3; the missing end is completed from the germline J gene. The chain has TRBV2 and TRBJ2-2; 9 bases line up with TRBD1. The CDR3 contains 16 residues. V was clipped by 4 bases and J by 3 bases; unmatched bases: 6. Looked up from germline, CDR1 is SNHLY and CDR2 is FYNNEI. The CDR3 bases that were read are TGTGCCAGCAGTGTGATAACAGGGGGCTACACCGGGGAG. This sequence encodes CASSVITGGYTGE. From start to end, the CDR3 is CASSVITGGYTGELFF.

There are many counts of this clone. The observed sequence ends 3 residues before the CDR3 terminus, with the missing tail filled in from the germline J gene. This chain uses TRBV19 with TRBJ2-7; TRBD2 agrees at 9 bases. Germline V gene data show CDR1 as LNHDA and CDR2 as SQIVND (reference sequence). The junction had 9 bases not matched to a gene; V was cut back by 3 bases and J by 0 bases. This CDR3 has 17 amino acids. CDR3 residues: CASSIWGVAGASYEQYF. CDR3 bases read: TGTGCCAGTAGTATCTGGGGGGTAGCGGGGGCCTCCTACGAG.

This clone was seen repeatedly, ten times or more. The read comes to an end 3 residues before the CDR3 does, leaving the germline J gene to fill in the end. This rearrangement joins TRBV29-1 to TRBJ2-1; D is uncertain. This CDR3 contains 11 residues. Looked up from germline, CDR1 is SQVTM and CDR2 is ANQGSEA. V was cut by 4 bases and J by 8 bases, with 9 bases left in between. This chain's CDR3 is CSVGHHYEQFF. The sequenced CDR3 bases are TGCAGCGTTGGACACCATTATGAG.

This clone was counted ten times or more. The sequenced fragment ends 3 residues before the CDR3 boundary, so the rest is inferred from the germline J gene. The chain uses TRBV6-2 or TRBV6-3 and TRBJ2-7; 12 bases align to TRBD2. V was clipped by 6 bases and J by 2 bases; unmatched bases: 2. CDR3 size: 14 residues. Germline V gives CDR1 MNHEY, CDR2 SVGEGT. The CDR3 DNA, read in part, is TGTGCCAGCAGCTGGACTAGCGGGGCCTACGAG. Its protein product is CASSWTSGAYE. In full, the CDR3 is CASSWTSGAYEQYF.

This clone showed up many times. The DNA ends 3 residues before the CDR3 does, and the rest of the CDR3 is filled in from the germline J gene. The genes are TRBV11-2 and TRBJ1-2; D remains unclear. V lost 6 bases to trimming and J lost 4 bases, with 12 bases between them. Germline CDR1 SGHAT, CDR2 FQNNGV. The CDR3 consists of 13 residues. The CDR3 spells CASSQEGFYGYTF. The DNA read from the CDR3 is TGTGCCAGCAGTCAGGAGGGCTTCTATGGC.

This clone occurred many times. The read finishes 3 residues shy of the CDR3 end, and the germline J gene is used to complete it. This chain joins TRBV5-8 and TRBJ2-2; no reliable D call. Germline values: CDR1 SGHTS, CDR2 YDEGEE. There are 15 residues in the CDR3. The V end lost 4 bases, the J end lost 3 bases, and 13 bases lay between the germline ends. The sequenced CDR3 bases are TGTGCCAGCAGCCCGAGAAGCGCGTACACCGGGGAG. Translated, it gives CASSPRSAYTGE. The entire CDR3 reads CASSPRSAYTGELFF.